This T cell receptor (beta chain) came from a study of blood T cell repertoires in COVID-19. Study information: T cells, B-cell-depleted T cells, or PBMCs provided the cDNA or gDNA that served as material.

Trimming shortened V by 5 bases and J by 0 bases, and 11 bases separated the two germline ends. CDR3 length equals 14 residues. In germline, CDR1 is SQVTM, CDR2 ANQGSEA. Under the authors' procedure: The authors estimated nucleated cell counts from reference gene primer amplification. The method was immunoSEQ multiplex PCR; TCRdb's version includes in-frame clones alone and lacks a portion of them. The V and J calls and clone size are taken from that table; D and trimming were inferred from the DNA. The sample yields about 170,000 clones, more than 85% seen once. This clone was seen more than once but under ten times.

The gene calls are TRBV29-1 and TRBJ2-1; weak D call: TRBD2 (5 bases). Sequencing input: peripheral blood. This clonotype originated in a woman of 80 years or more in a cohort sampled during active or convalescent COVID-19. CDR3: CSVFHGISYNEQFF. In DNA, the CDR3 is TGCAGCGTTTTCCACGGGATCTCCTACAATGAGCAGTTCTTC.